Listed below are T cell receptor beta chains from one sample, sequenced in a study of blood T cells in healthy people across ages. Via MiXCR, TCRdb re-called the 5' RACE reads, giving one row per CDR3 protein. The sample yields around 820,000 distinct CDR3 sequences, about 25% seen once. Another study also made use of these data, one on T cells of mothers and their children.

The material sequenced was blood. These receptor sequences come from a boy aged 5 to 17 in good health. CDR3s include the opening cysteine and the closing phenylalanine or tryptophan. D genes are given only for firm matches. Rows may omit the clone size; those that give it use once, few, many or a size class.

D,V,size,J,DNA,CDR3
.,TRBV4-3,.,TRBJ2-2,TGCGCCAGCAGCCAAGAGGACAGAGCTTCCAACACCGGGGAGCTGTTTTTT,CASSQEDRASNTGELFF
.,TRBV12-3/TRBV12-4,few,TRBJ2-5,TGTGCCAGCAGTCCGCCGGTAGAGCGGTTGGACGGGACCCAGTACTTC,CASSPPVERLDGTQYF
TRBD2,TRBV5-6,few,TRBJ2-5,TGTGCCAGCAGTTCCCGACTAGCGCACAAGGAGACCCAGTACTTC,CASSSRLAHKETQYF
.,TRBV6-2/TRBV6-3,.,TRBJ2-7,TGTGCCAGCAGTTACGAGCTATACGAGCAGTACTTC,CASSYELYEQYF
TRBD1,TRBV25-1,few,TRBJ2-7,TGTGCCAGCAGTGTTTTAACCGGGACAGATCTCTACGAGCAGTACTTC,CASSVLTGTDLYEQYF
.,TRBV14,.,TRBJ2-7,TGTGCCAGCAGCCAAGTTTACGACCGCGATCCCTACGAGCAGTACTTC,CASSQVYDRDPYEQYF
.,TRBV20-1,few,TRBJ2-5,TGCAGTGTGAGAGTGGGCAGCGCCTCAGGGGAGCAGTACTTC,CSVRVGSASGEQYF
.,TRBV29-1,few,TRBJ1-1,TGCAGCGTTGATCGCACGGTAAAGAACACTGAAGCTTTCTTT,CSVDRTVKNTEAFF
TRBD2,TRBV14,.,TRBJ2-5,TGTGCCAGCATTCCAAGTCCTCCTAGCGGGCCGTTTCAAGAGACCCAGTACTTC,CASIPSPPSGPFQETQYF
.,TRBV29-1,.,TRBJ2-2,TGCAGCGTTGCGCAAGGCAGTAACACCGGGGAGCTGTTTTTT,CSVAQGSNTGELFF
.,TRBV20-1,.,TRBJ1-1,TGCAGTGCTCAACAGGGGAACACTGAAGCTTTCTTT,CSAQQGNTEAFF
TRBD2,TRBV27,.,TRBJ2-7,TGTGCCAGCAGTTTATCGGGCGGGAGGGCTCTCGAGCAGTACTTC,CASSLSGGRALEQYF
.,TRBV6-5,.,TRBJ2-5,TGTGCCAGCAGTAGGTTGGAGGGGCAAGAGACCCAGTACTTC,CASSRLEGQETQYF
.,TRBV12-3/TRBV12-4,.,TRBJ2-3,TGTGCCAGCAGTTTTTTCGCAGGGGCCACAGATACGCAGTATTTT,CASSFFAGATDTQYF
.,TRBV5-1,.,TRBJ2-2,TGCGCCAGCAGCTCGTTGGTGTGGAACACCGGGGAGCTGTTTTTT,CASSSLVWNTGELFF
TRBD2,TRBV20-1,.,TRBJ2-1,TGCAGTGCCGTAGGAGGGACTAGCGAAAACAATGAGCAGTTCTTC,CSAVGGTSENNEQFF
.,TRBV7-2,.,TRBJ1-1,TGTGCCAGCAGCTTATCCGGGATACCTATTGAAGCTTTCTTT,CASSLSGIPIEAFF
.,TRBV28,.,TRBJ2-2,TGTGCCAGCAGTCCAATGCCGGCGAACACCGGGGAGCTGTTTTTT,CASSPMPANTGELFF
.,TRBV7-6,.,TRBJ2-4,TGTGCCAGCAGCGACGACGTTGTGGCCAAAAACATTCAGTACTTC,CASSDDVVAKNIQYF
.,TRBV27,once,TRBJ1-4,TGTGCCAGCAGTCCCCATCGGGGTGCAACTAATGAAAAACTGTTTTTT,CASSPHRGATNEKLFF
TRBD2,TRBV5-1,few,TRBJ2-7,TGCGCCAGCAGCTTGGAACTAGCGGGGACCCGATCCTACGAGCAGTACTTC,CASSLELAGTRSYEQYF
.,TRBV6-1,.,TRBJ1-5,TGTGCCAGCACCTACACAGGATCTAGCAATCAGCCCCAGCATTTT,CASTYTGSSNQPQHF
.,TRBV12-3/TRBV12-4,few,TRBJ2-4,TGTGCCAGCAGTTTATCAGGGGTCCAAAACGTTCAGTACTTC,CASSLSGVQNVQYF